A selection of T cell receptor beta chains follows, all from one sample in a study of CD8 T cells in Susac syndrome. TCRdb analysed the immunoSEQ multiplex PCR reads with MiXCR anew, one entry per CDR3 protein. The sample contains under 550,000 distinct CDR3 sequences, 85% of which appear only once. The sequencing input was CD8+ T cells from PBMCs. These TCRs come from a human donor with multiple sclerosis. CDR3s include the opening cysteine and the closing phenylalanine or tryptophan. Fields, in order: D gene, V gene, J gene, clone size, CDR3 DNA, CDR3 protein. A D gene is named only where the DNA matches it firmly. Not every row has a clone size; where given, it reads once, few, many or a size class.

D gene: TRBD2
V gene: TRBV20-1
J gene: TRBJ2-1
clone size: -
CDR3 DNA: TGCAGTGCTAGAGATATCCTAGCGGGAGTCGTTCTCAATGAGCAGTTCTTC
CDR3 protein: CSARDILAGVVLNEQFF

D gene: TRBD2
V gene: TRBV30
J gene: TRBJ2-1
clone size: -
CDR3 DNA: TGTGCCTGGACCAAAAGCGGGGGGTTTTTAGATGAGCAGTTCTTC
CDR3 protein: CAWTKSGGFLDEQFF

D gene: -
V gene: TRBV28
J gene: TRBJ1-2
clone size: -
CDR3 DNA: TGTGCCAGCAGTCCTCGGACAGTTCTATATGGCTACACCTTC
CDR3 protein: CASSPRTVLYGYTF

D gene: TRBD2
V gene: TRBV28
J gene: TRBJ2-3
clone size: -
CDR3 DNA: TGTGCCAGCAGTTTGGAGGTGGCTAGCGGGAGCGAAGTCACAGATACGCAGTATTTT
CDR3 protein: CASSLEVASGSEVTDTQYF

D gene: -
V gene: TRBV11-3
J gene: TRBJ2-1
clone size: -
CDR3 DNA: TGTGCCAGCAGCTCGAGCGCGGAATGGGATGAGCAGTTCTTC
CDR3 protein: CASSSSAEWDEQFF

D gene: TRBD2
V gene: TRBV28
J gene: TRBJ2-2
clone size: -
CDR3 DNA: TGTGCCAGCAGTTTAAGCCTAGCGGGCACCGGGGAGCTGTTTTTT
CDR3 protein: CASSLSLAGTGELFF

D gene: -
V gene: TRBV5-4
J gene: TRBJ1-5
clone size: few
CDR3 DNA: TGTGCCAGCAGCTTTCTCGGTAGCAATCAGCCCCAGCATTTT
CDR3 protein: CASSFLGSNQPQHF

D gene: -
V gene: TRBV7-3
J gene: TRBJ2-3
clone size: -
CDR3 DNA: TGTGCAGAAAAAAGGGGACTAGATACGCAGTATTTT
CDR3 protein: CAEKRGLDTQYF

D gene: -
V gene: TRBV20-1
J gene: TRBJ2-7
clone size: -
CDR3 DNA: TGCAGTGCTAGTTTGAGAGAGTACGAGCAGTACTTC
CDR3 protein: CSASLREYEQYF

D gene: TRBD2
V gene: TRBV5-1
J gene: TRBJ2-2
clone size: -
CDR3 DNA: TGTGCCAGTAGCCTAGCGGGAGCGAACACCGGGGAGCTGTTTTTT
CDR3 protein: CASSLAGANTGELFF

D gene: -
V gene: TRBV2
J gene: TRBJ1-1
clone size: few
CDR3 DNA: TGTGCCAGCTTGGGTGGGAACACTGAAGCTTTCTTT
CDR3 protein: CASLGGNTEAFF

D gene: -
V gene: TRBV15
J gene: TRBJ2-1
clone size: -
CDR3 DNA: TGTGCCACCAGCAGAGGCGTTATCTCCTACAATGAGCAGTTCTTC
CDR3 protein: CATSRGVISYNEQFF

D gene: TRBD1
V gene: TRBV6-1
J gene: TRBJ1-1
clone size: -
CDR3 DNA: TGTGCCACCTTTCAGGGGGGTTTGATTATGAACACTGAAGCTTTCTTT
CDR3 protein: CATFQGGLIMNTEAFF

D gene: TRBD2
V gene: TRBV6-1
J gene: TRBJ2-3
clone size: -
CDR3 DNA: TGTGCCAGCAGTGAATCTAGCGGGAATCCGGCAGATACGCAGTATTTT
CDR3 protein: CASSESSGNPADTQYF

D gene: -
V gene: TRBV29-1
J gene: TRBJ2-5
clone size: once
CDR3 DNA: TGCAGCGTTGAAGGTCGGTCACCCGAAGAGACCCAGTACTTC
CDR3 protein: CSVEGRSPEETQYF

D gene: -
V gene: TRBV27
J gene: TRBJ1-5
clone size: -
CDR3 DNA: TGTGCCAGCAGTTGGGGGGGTAACAATCAGCCCCAGCATTTT
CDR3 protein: CASSWGGNNQPQHF

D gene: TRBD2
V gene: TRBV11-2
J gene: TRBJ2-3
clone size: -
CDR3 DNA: TGTGCCAGCAGCTTAGATGGGACTAGCGAATTAAATCTAGATACGCAGTATTTT
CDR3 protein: CASSLDGTSELNLDTQYF

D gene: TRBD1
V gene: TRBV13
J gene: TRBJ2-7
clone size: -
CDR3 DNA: TGTGCCAGCAGCGTACGATCCGGGACAGTGGGTTACGAGCAGTACTTC
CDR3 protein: CASSVRSGTVGYEQYF

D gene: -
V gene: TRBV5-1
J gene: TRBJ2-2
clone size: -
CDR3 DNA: TGCGCCAGCGGGGCAGGGATCAACACCGGGGAGCTGTTTTTT
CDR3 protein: CASGAGINTGELFF

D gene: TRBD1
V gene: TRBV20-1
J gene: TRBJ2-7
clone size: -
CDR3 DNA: TGCAGTGCTTGGGGACAGGCTAACTACGAGCAGTACTTC
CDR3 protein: CSAWGQANYEQYF

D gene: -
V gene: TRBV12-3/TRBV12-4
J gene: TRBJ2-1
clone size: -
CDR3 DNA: TGTGCCAGCAGTTTATTTCTAGGAGGAATCGATGAGCAGTTCTTC
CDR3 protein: CASSLFLGGIDEQFF

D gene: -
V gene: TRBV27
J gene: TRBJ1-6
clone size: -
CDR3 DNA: TGTGCCAGCAAGCCCGCCGGGGGGAATTCACCCCTCCACTTT
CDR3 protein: CASKPAGGNSPLHF